Described below is a single T cell receptor beta chain sequence and its context. The antigen remains unidentified. TCRdb reprocessed the 5' RACE reads via MiXCR and lists one record per CDR3 protein. Of about 400,000 distinct CDR3 sequences detected, about 15% appear once; the ten largest clones hold 22%. The data derive from a study of T-cell memory formation after mild COVID-19. Overall study: TCR clusters were largely donor specific. Study observations and caveats: CD4/CD8 balance held among clones contracting day 15 to 85, and later expanders leaned CD4+. Mostly located in CM and EM were contracting CD4+ clones, with contracting CD8+ clones located in EMRA.

Germline V gene data show CDR1 as MNHEY and CDR2 as SVGAGI. The CDR3 spans 13 residues. V lost 4 bases, J lost 9 bases, and 14 bases lay in between. The chain employs TRBV6-5 and TRBJ2-3; tentatively, D is TRBD1 or TRBD2 (5 bases each). The sequence was collected from a man in his late teens or twenties who had mild COVID-19 (a few samples of this study predate the infection). Cell type and time point are not known. The sample taken for sequencing was PBMCs or a T cell subset sorted from them (not recorded which). CDR3 bases: TGTGCCAGCAGTTCCGACGGGGCGGCAACGCAGTATTTT. Its protein product is CASSSDGAATQYF.